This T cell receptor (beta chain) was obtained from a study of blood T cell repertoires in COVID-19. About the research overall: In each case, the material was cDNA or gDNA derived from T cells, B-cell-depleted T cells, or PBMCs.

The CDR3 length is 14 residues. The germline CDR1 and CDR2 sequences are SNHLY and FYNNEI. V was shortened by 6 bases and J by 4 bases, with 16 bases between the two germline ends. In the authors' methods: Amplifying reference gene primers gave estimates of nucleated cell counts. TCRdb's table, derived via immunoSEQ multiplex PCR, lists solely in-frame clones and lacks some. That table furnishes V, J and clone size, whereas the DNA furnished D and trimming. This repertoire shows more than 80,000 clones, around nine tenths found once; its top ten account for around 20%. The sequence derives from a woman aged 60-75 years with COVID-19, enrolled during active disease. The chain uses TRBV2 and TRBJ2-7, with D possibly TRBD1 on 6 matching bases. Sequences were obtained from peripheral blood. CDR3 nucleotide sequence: TGTGCCAGCAGACCCCTGGCAGGGGTATACGAGCAGTACTTC. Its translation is CASRPLAGVYEQYF.